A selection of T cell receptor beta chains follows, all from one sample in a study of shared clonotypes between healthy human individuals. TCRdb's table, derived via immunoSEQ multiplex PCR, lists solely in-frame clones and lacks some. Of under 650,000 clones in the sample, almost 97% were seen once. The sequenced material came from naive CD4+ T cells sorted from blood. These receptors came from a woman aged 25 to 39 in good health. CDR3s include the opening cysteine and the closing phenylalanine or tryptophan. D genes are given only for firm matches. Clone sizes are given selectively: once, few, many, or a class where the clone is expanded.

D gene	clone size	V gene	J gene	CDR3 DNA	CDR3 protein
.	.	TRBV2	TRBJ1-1	TGTGCCAGCTGCCGGGACGGTGAAGCTTTCTTT	CASCRDGEAFF
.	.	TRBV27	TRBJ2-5	TGTGCCAGCAGTTCCCGGGGACCAGGCGGACTGCGGAGGTCGGAGACCCAGTACTTC	CASSSRGPGGLRRSETQYF
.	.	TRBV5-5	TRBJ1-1	TGTGCCAGCAGCGCCTCCCAATTGGGGGTTTGGGAAGCTTTCTTT	CASSASQLGVWEAFF
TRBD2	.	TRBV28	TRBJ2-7	TGTGCCAGCAGTTCAGGACTAGCGGGAGTAGAGCAGTACTTC	CASSSGLAGVEQYF
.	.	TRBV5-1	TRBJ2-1	TGCGCCAGCAGCTTGGACGCGGGACTTTACAATGAGCAGTTCTTC	CASSLDAGLYNEQFF
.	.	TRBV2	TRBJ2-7	TGTGCCAGCAGGGGACCTTGGATAGCCGAGCAGTACTTC	CASRGPWIAEQYF
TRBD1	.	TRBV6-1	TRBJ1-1	TGTGCCAGCAGTGAACGCGGGACAGTTAACACTGAAGCTTTCTTT	CASSERGTVNTEAFF
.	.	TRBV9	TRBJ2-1	TGTGCCAGCAGCGTAAGGCTAGTCCAGGGTGAGCAGTTCTTC	CASSVRLVQGEQFF
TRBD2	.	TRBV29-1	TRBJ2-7	TGCAGCGTTAGACTAGCGGGAGGCCACGAGCAGTACTTC	CSVRLAGGHEQYF
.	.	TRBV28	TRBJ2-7	TGTGCCAGCAGTTCGGCAGGGGCTATCTCCTACGAGCAGTACTTC	CASSSAGAISYEQYF
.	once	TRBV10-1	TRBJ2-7	TGCGCCAGCAGTGAGGTCCAAGGTGAGCAGTACTTC	CASSEVQGEQYF
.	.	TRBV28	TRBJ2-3	TGTGCCAGCAGTTTCCCCCCTAGTGGGACGCAGTATTTT	CASSFPPSGTQYF
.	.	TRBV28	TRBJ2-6	TGTGCCAGCAGTCCGACCGCGTTTGCGGGCTCTGGGGCCAACGTCCTGACTTTC	CASSPTAFAGSGANVLTF
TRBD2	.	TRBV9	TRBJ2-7	TGTGCCAGCAGCGCAGACGGCGGGAGACCCTCCTACGAGCAGTACTTC	CASSADGGRPSYEQYF
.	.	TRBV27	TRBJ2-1	TGTGCCAGCAGTTTCAGGACAGAGACCTACAATGAGCAGTTCTTC	CASSFRTETYNEQFF
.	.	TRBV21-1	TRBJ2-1	TGTGCCAGCAGCGTAAGACTAGCGGGGGGAACCTACAATGAGCAGTTCTTC	CASSVRLAGGTYNEQFF
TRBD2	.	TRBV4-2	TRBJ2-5	TGTGCCAGCAGCCTCGGCCGGGATGTGTCTATACTAGCGGGAGTTGGAGAGACCCAGTACTTC	CASSLGRDVSILAGVGETQYF
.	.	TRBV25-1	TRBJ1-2	TGTGCCAGCAGGACTACCGGGACGGTTGACTACACCTTC	CASRTTGTVDYTF
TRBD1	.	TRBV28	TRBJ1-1	TGTGCCAGCAGCCCCGACAGGGGGCCATTGGACACTGAAGCTTTCTTT	CASSPDRGPLDTEAFF
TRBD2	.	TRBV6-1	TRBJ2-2	TGTGCCAGCAGTGGGACCGGGACTAGCGGGAGACCCGCAACCGGGGAGCTGTTTTTT	CASSGTGTSGRPATGELFF
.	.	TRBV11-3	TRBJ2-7	TGTGCCAGCAGCCCCGGGACGGACCCCTACGAGCAGTACTTC	CASSPGTDPYEQYF
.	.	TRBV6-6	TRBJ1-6	TGTGCCAGCAGCCAGAGCTCCTATAATTCACCCCTCCACTTT	CASSQSSYNSPLHF
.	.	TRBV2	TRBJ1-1	TGTGCCAGCAGTACTGACAGCGGAGAAGCTTTCTTT	CASSTDSGEAFF
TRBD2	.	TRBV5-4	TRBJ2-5	TGTGCCAGCAGCCAAGTCAAACTAGCGGGAGGGCCTTGGGAGACCCAGTACTTC	CASSQVKLAGGPWETQYF
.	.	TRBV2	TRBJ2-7	TGTGCCAGCCGGGACATCGCTTACGAGCAGTACTTC	CASRDIAYEQYF
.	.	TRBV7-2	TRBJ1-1	TGTGCCAGCAGCCCACGAAACGCAGGTGAAGCTTTCTTT	CASSPRNAGEAFF
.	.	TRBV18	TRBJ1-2	TGTGCCAGCTCACCGACAGAGAACTATGGCTACACCTTC	CASSPTENYGYTF
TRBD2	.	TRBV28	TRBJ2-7	TGTGCCAGCAGTGTTGGGACTAGCGGGAGGGTCTACGAGCAGTACTTC	CASSVGTSGRVYEQYF
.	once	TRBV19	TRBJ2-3	TGTGCCAGTAGTATAGATCAGGGGAGCACAGATACGCAGTATTTT	CASSIDQGSTDTQYF
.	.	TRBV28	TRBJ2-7	TGTGCCAGCAGTAATCAGGGTTACGAGCAGTACTTC	CASSNQGYEQYF
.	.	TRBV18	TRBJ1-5	TGTGCCAGCTCACCTGGACCAACCAATCAGCCCCAGCATTTT	CASSPGPTNQPQHF
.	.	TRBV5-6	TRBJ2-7	TGTGCCAGCAGCTTGGCCCTTAACAAGGGGTTCTTGTCCTACGAGCAGTACTTC	CASSLALNKGFLSYEQYF
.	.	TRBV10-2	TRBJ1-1	TGCGCCAGCAGTGACAGGGGAGGAACTGAAGCTTTCTTT	CASSDRGGTEAFF
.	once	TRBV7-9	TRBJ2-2	TGTGCCAGCAGCTTCACTAGCCCGCGCACCGGGGAGCTGTTTTTT	CASSFTSPRTGELFF
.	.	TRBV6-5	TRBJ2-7	TGTGCCAGCAGTTACTCTGGGCGCGAGCAGTACTTC	CASSYSGREQYF
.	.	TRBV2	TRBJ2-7	TGTGCCAGCAGTTCCCTCACAGGGTACGAGCAGTACTTC	CASSSLTGYEQYF
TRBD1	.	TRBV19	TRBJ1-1	TGTGCCAGTACTCAGGGGGTTTTGAACACTGAAGCTTTCTTT	CASTQGVLNTEAFF
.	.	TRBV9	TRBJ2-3	TGTGCCAGCAGCGTAGCGGGCGGAAATACAGATACGCAGTATTTT	CASSVAGGNTDTQYF
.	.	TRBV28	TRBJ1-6	TGTGCCGTCCGGTGGGGTGGCTCCTATAATTCACCCCTCCACTTT	CAVRWGGSYNSPLHF
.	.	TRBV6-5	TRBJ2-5	TGTGCCAGCAGTTTCCGACTGGGGGAGGAGACCCAGTACTTC	CASSFRLGEETQYF
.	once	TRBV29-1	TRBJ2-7	TGCAGCGTTAGACCGGGAAAAGGGGGCTACGAGCAGTACTTC	CSVRPGKGGYEQYF
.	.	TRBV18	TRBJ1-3	TGTGCCAGCTCACCCCCTAACCAGGTCTCTGGAAACACCATATATTTT	CASSPPNQVSGNTIYF
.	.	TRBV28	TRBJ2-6	TGTGCCAGCACCGGTACGCGCGGGGCCAACGTCCTGACTTTC	CASTGTRGANVLTF
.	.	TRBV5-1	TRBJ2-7	TGCGCCAGCAGCTGGGGGCTAGCTTCCTACGAGCAGTACTTC	CASSWGLASYEQYF
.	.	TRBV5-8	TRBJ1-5	TGTGCCAGCAGCTTGGGGAGGGCGACCTATAGCAATCAGCCCCAGCATTTT	CASSLGRATYSNQPQHF
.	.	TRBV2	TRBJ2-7	TGTGCCTCCTCACGGGCCAGGGCCAACGAGCAGTACTTC	CASSRARANEQYF
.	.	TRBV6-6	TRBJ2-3	TGTGCCAGCAGAACAAGGCTAGCCACAGATACGCAGTATTTT	CASRTRLATDTQYF
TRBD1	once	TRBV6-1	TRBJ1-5	TGTGCCAGCAGTGAAGCGCCACAGGGGGCCAAATCTCAGCCCCAGCATTTT	CASSEAPQGAKSQPQHF
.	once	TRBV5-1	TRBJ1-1	TGCGCCAGCCTAGGGGATGCGCAAGCTTTCTTT	CASLGDAQAFF
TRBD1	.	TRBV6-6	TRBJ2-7	TGTGCCAGCAGTTACTCGGGGGACAGGTCCTACGAGCAGTACTTC	CASSYSGDRSYEQYF
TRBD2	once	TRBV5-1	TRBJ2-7	TGCGCCAGCAGCTTGGCCGCACTAGCGGGAGGGTCCGAGCAGTACTTC	CASSLAALAGGSEQYF
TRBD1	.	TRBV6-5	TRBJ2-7	TGTGCCAGCAGTCGGGACAGGGAATACGAGCAGTACTTC	CASSRDREYEQYF